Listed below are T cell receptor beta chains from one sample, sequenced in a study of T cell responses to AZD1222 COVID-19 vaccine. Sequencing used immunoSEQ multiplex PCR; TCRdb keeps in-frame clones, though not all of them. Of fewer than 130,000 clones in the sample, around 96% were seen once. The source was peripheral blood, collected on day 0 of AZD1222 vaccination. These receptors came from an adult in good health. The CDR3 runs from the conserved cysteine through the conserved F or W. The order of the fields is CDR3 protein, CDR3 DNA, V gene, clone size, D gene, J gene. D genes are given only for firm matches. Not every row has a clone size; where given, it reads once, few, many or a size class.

CASSARKFGNTIYF | TGTGCCAGCAGCGCGAGGAAATTTGGAAACACCATATATTTT | TRBV9 | . | . | TRBJ1-3
CSVVTAYEQYF | TGCAGCGTCGTGACGGCATACGAGCAGTACTTC | TRBV29-1 | . | . | TRBJ2-7
CASREGALSPNQPQHF | TGTGCCAGTAGGGAAGGGGCCCTTAGCCCTAATCAGCCCCAGCATTTT | TRBV19 | . | . | TRBJ1-5
CSVRGQSNTEAFF | TGCAGCGTGAGGGGACAGTCGAACACTGAAGCTTTCTTT | TRBV29-1 | . | TRBD1 | TRBJ1-1
CASNRPGQAPLHF | TGTGCCAGCAACCGACCGGGACAGGCACCCCTCCACTTT | TRBV28 | . | TRBD1 | TRBJ1-6
CASSLIEGGANGNTIYF | TGTGCCAGCAGCCTCATTGAAGGGGGGGCGAACGGAAACACCATATATTTT | TRBV14 | . | . | TRBJ1-3
CASRPTGNYGYTF | TGTGCCAGCAGGCCGACAGGAAACTATGGCTACACCTTC | TRBV12-3/TRBV12-4 | . | . | TRBJ1-2
CAISESGKSYEQYF | TGTGCCATCAGTGAGTCAGGGAAGTCCTACGAGCAGTACTTC | TRBV10-3 | few | . | TRBJ2-7
CASSSDRENTEAFF | TGTGCCAGCAGTTCGGACAGGGAGAACACTGAAGCTTTCTTT | TRBV6-5 | . | TRBD1 | TRBJ1-1
CASSRYSSGSYEQYF | TGTGCCAGCAGTCGGTATTCTAGCGGGAGTTACGAGCAGTACTTC | TRBV28 | . | TRBD2 | TRBJ2-7
CASSPRGLGQARSGANVLTF | TGTGCCAGCTCACCGAGGGGGCTAGGACAGGCCCGCTCTGGGGCCAACGTCCTGACTTTC | TRBV18 | . | TRBD1 | TRBJ2-6
CASSEAVNPGQGARGYTF | TGTGCCAGCAGTGAAGCGGTAAACCCGGGACAGGGGGCGCGTGGCTACACCTTC | TRBV6-1 | . | TRBD1 | TRBJ1-2
CAWALSEETYGYTF | TGTGCCTGGGCCCTCTCAGAGGAGACCTATGGCTACACCTTC | TRBV30 | . | . | TRBJ1-2
CASSSRGQGHTEAFF | TGTGCCAGCAGCTCGCGGGGACAGGGCCACACTGAAGCTTTCTTT | TRBV13 | . | TRBD1 | TRBJ1-1
CASRLSGLAGGPPETQYF | TGTGCCAGCAGGCTTAGCGGACTAGCGGGGGGGCCCCCAGAGACCCAGTACTTC | TRBV14 | . | TRBD2 | TRBJ2-5
CASGVGGTGSPLHF | TGTGCCAGCGGAGTTGGAGGAACTGGTTCACCCCTCCACTTT | TRBV13 | . | . | TRBJ1-6
CASSLSGGLQETQYF | TGTGCCAGCAGCTTAAGCGGGGGCCTACAAGAGACCCAGTACTTC | TRBV7-2 | . | TRBD2 | TRBJ2-5